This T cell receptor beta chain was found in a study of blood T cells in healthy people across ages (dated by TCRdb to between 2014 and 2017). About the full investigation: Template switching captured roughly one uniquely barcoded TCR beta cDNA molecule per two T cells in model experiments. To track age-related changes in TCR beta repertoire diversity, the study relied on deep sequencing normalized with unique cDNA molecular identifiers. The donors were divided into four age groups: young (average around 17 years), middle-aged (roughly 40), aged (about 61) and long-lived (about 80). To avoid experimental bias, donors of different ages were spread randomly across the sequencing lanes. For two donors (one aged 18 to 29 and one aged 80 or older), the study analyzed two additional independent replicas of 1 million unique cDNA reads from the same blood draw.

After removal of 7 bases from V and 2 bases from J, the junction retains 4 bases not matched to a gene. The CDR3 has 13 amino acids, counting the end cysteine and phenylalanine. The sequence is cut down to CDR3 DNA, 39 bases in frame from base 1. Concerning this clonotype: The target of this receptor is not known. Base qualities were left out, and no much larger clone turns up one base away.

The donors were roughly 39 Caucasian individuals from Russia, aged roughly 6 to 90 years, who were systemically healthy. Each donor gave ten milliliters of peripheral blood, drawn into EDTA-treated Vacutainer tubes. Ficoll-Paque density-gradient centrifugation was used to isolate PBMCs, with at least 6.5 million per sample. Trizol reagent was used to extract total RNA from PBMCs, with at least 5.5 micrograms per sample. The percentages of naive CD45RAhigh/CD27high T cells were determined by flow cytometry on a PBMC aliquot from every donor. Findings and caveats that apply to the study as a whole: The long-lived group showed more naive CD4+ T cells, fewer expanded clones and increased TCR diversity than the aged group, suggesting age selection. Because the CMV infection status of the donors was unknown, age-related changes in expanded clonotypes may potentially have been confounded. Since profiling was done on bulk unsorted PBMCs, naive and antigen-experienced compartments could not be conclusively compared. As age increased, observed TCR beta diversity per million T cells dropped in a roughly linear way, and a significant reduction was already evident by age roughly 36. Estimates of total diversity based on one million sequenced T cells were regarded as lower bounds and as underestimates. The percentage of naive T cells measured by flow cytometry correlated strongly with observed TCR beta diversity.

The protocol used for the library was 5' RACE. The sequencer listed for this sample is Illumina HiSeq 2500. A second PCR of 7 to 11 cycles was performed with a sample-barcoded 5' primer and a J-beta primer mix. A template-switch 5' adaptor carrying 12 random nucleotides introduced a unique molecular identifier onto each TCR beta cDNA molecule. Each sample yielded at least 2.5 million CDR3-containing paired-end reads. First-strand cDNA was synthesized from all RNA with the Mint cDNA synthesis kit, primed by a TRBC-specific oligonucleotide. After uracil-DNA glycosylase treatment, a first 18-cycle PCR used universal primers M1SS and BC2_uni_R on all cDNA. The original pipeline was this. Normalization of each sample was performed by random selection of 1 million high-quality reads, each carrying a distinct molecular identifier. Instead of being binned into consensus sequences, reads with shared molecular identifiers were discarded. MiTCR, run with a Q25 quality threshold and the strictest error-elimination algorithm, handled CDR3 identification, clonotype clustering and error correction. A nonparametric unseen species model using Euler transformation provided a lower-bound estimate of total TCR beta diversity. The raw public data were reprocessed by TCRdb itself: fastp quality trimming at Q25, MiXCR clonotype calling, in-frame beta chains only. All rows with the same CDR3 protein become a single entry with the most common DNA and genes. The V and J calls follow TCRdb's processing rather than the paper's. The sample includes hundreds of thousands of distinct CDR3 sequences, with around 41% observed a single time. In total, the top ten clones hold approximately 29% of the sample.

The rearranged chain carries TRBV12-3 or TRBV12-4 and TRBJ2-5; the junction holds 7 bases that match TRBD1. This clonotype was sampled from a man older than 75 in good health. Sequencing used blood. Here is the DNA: TGTGCCAGCAATACCAGGGGGCAAGAGACCCAGTACTTC. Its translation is CASNTRGQETQYF.